This T cell receptor (beta chain) stems from a study of blood T cell repertoires in COVID-19. Study-level background: Sites in the United States, Italy and Spain provided acute and convalescent COVID-19 samples. Nucleic acid was either cDNA or gDNA, and it came from T cells, B-cell-depleted T cells, or PBMCs.

This clone has just one count. In the source study's methods: The authors estimated nucleated cell counts from reference gene primer amplification. The method was immunoSEQ multiplex PCR; TCRdb's version includes in-frame clones alone and lacks a portion of them. V and J calls and clone size are given by that table; D and trimming were obtained from the DNA. The table records over 65,000 clones, roughly 82% of them present only once. This CDR3 has 13 amino acids. Germline lookup yields CDR1 SEHNR and CDR2 FQNEAQ (reference sequence). V shed 2 bases and J shed 8 bases, with 12 bases lying between them.

This receptor was taken from an elderly man with active COVID-19. This rearrangement joins TRBV7-9 to TRBJ1-2; D call uncertain. The sample taken for sequencing was peripheral blood. The CDR3 region has the DNA TGTGCCAGCAGCTTACCGGGAAGCCCAGGCTACACCTTC. Translating gives CASSLPGSPGYTF.